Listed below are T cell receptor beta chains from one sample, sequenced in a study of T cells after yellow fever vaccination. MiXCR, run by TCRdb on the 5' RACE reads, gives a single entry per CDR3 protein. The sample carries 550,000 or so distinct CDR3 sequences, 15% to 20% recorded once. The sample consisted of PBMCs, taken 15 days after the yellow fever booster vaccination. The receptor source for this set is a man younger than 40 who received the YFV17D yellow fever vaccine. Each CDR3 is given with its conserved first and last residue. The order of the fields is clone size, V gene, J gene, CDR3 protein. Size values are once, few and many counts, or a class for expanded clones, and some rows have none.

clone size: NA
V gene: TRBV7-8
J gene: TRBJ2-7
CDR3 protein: CASSSTSPYEQYF

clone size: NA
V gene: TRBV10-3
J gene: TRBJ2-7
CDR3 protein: CAISESSLARMTYEQYF

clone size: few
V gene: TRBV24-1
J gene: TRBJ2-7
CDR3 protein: CATGYEQYF

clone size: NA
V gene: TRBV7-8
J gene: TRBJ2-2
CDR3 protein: CASSSLAGYRPGGELFF

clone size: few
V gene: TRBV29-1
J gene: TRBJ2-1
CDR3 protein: CSVEKAGGRFF

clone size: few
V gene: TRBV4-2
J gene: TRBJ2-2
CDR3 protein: CASSQERGTGELFF

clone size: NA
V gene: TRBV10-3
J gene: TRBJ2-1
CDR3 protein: CAITGTSGGHNEQFF

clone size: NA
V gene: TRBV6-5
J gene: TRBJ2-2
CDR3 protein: CASSYDISGELFF

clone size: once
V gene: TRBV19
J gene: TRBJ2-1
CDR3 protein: CASSIEGSGRSYNEQFF

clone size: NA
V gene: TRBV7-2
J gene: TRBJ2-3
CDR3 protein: CASSLAGAGADTQYF

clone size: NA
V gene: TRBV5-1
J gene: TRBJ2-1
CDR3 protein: CASSPGTSGRIHEQFF

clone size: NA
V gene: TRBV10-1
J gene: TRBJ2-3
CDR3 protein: CASTRTQIGPDTQYF

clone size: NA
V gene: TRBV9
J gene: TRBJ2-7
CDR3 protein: CASSVALANPYEQYF

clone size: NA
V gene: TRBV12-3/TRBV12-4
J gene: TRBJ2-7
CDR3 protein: CASSAVAGTSYEQYF

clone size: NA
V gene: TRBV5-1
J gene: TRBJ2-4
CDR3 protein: CASTRWPDGGKNIQYF

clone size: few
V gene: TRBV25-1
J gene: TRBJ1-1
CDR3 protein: CASSDDREGNTEAFF

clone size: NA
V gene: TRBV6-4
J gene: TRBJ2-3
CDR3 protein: CASGEGHTDTQYF

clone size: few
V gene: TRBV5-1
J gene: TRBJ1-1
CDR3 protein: CASRITGTEAFF

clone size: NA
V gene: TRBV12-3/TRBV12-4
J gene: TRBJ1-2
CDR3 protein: CASSPPTGTSSGYTF

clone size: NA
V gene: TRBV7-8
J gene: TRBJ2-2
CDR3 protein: CASSPGTLTGELFF

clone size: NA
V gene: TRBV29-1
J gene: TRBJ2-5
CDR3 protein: CSGGDSPETQYF

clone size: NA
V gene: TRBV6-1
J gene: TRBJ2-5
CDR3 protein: CASSGGQGARETQYF

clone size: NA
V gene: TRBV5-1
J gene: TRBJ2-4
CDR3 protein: CASSLANPTKNIQYF

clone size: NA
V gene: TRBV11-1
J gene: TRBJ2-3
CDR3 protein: CASSWEKGAGVWTDTQYF

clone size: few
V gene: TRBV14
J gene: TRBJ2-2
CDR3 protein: CASSEAWAGELFF

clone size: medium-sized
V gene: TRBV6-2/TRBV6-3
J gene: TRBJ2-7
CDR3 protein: CASSYSLTHEQYF

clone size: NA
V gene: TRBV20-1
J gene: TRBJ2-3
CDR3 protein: CSAPGAAYDTDTQYF

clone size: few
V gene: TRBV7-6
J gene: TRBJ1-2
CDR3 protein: CASSQRTGGSDGYTF

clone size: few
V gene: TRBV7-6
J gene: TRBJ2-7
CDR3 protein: CASSSGQGIPYEQYF